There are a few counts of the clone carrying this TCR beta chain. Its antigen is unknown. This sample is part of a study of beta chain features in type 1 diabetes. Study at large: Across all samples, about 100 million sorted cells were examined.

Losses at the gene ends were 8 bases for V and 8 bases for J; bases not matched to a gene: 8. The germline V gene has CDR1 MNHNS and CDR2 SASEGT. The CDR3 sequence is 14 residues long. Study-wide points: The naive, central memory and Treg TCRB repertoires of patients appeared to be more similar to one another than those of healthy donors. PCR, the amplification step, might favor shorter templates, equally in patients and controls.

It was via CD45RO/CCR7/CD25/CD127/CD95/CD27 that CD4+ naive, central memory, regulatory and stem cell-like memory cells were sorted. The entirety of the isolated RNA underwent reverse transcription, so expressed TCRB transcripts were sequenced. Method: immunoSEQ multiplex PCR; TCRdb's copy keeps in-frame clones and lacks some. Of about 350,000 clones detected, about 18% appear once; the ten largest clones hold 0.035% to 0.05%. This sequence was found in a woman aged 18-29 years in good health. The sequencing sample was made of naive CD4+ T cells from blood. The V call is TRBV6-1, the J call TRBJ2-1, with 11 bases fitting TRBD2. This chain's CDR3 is CASDPTSGSDEQFF. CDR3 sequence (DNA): TGTGCCAGCGACCCCACTAGCGGGAGCGATGAGCAGTTCTTC.